A selection of T cell receptor beta chains follows, all from one sample in a study of T cell repertoires in aging, cancer and after chemotherapy. TCRdb used MiXCR to reprocess the multiplex PCR reads, holding one entry per CDR3 protein. This table holds fewer than 4,000 distinct CDR3 sequences, roughly 36% found once. What was sequenced was blood. Receptor source: a human donor in good health. The CDR3 runs from the conserved cysteine through the conserved F or W. The order of the fields is CDR3 protein, CDR3 DNA, clone size, V gene, J gene, D gene, CDR3 length. D genes are given only for firm matches. The size of a clone is reported for some rows only, either as once, few or many, or as a class for expanded clones.

CDR3aa: CASSRRQGSNSPLHF; CDR3nt: TGTGCCAGCAGCCGACGTCAGGGATCCAATTCACCCCTCCACTTT; abundance: medium-sized; v_gene: TRBV6-5; j_gene: TRBJ1-6; d_gene: .; len: 15
CDR3aa: CASSMQQGPTGELFF; CDR3nt: TGTGCCAGTAGTATGCAACAGGGGCCCACCGGGGAGCTGTTTTTT; abundance: medium-sized; v_gene: TRBV19; j_gene: TRBJ2-2; d_gene: TRBD1; len: 15
CDR3aa: CASSLIDSRGNYGYTF; CDR3nt: TGTGCCAGCAGCTTAATTGACAGCCGGGGGAACTATGGCTACACCTTC; abundance: .; v_gene: TRBV27; j_gene: TRBJ1-2; d_gene: .; len: 16
CDR3aa: CASSSQETQYF; CDR3nt: TGTGCCAGCAGTTCCCAAGAGACCCAGTACTTC; abundance: medium-sized; v_gene: TRBV6-6; j_gene: TRBJ2-5; d_gene: .; len: 11
CDR3aa: CASSRGQGSSYEQYF; CDR3nt: TGTGCCAGCAGCCGGGGACAGGGGAGCTCCTACGAGCAGTACTTC; abundance: .; v_gene: TRBV7-9; j_gene: TRBJ2-7; d_gene: TRBD1; len: 15
CDR3aa: CSVEEAGYEQYF; CDR3nt: TGCAGCGTTGAAGAAGCAGGGTACGAGCAGTACTTC; abundance: medium-sized; v_gene: TRBV29-1; j_gene: TRBJ2-7; d_gene: .; len: 12
CDR3aa: CSALYDYQETQYF; CDR3nt: TGCAGTGCTCTTTACGACTACCAAGAGACCCAGTACTTC; abundance: .; v_gene: TRBV20-1; j_gene: TRBJ2-5; d_gene: .; len: 13
CDR3aa: CATSREIGNQPQHF; CDR3nt: TGTGCCACCAGCAGAGAAATTGGTAATCAGCCCCAGCATTTT; abundance: .; v_gene: TRBV15; j_gene: TRBJ1-5; d_gene: .; len: 14
CDR3aa: CASSYGAANTEAFF; CDR3nt: TGTGCCAGCAGTTACGGCGCGGCGAACACTGAAGCTTTCTTT; abundance: few; v_gene: TRBV6-6; j_gene: TRBJ1-1; d_gene: .; len: 14
CDR3aa: CASSWLGNEQYF; CDR3nt: TGTGCCAGCAGCTGGTTAGGGAACGAGCAGTACTTC; abundance: medium-sized; v_gene: TRBV11-1; j_gene: TRBJ2-7; d_gene: .; len: 12
CDR3aa: CASSERRGGIYNEQFF; CDR3nt: TGTGCCAGTAGTGAAAGGCGGGGGGGAATCTACAATGAGCAGTTCTTC; abundance: few; v_gene: TRBV19; j_gene: TRBJ2-1; d_gene: TRBD2; len: 16
CDR3aa: CASSLGTGGYQPQHF; CDR3nt: TGTGCCAGTAGTCTCGGGACAGGGGGCTATCAGCCCCAGCATTTT; abundance: medium-sized; v_gene: TRBV19; j_gene: TRBJ1-5; d_gene: TRBD1; len: 15
CDR3aa: CASSWGGRGQETQYF; CDR3nt: TGTGCCAGCAGCTGGGGGGGCAGGGGGCAAGAGACCCAGTACTTC; abundance: .; v_gene: TRBV5-4; j_gene: TRBJ2-5; d_gene: .; len: 15
CDR3aa: CASSQIGQGTEAFF; CDR3nt: TGCGCCAGCAGCCAAATTGGACAGGGCACTGAAGCTTTCTTT; abundance: .; v_gene: TRBV5-1; j_gene: TRBJ1-1; d_gene: TRBD1; len: 14
CDR3aa: CASPGGGGNQPQHF; CDR3nt: TGTGCCTCTCCAGGAGGGGGCGGCAATCAGCCCCAGCATTTT; abundance: medium-sized; v_gene: TRBV19; j_gene: TRBJ1-5; d_gene: TRBD1; len: 14
CDR3aa: CASSLGGGATYGYTF; CDR3nt: TGTGCCAGCAGCTTAGGAGGGGGCGCAACCTATGGCTACACCTTC; abundance: .; v_gene: TRBV7-6; j_gene: TRBJ1-2; d_gene: TRBD1; len: 15
CDR3aa: CASSQWTGNTIYF; CDR3nt: TGTGCCAGCAGCCAATGGACCGGAAACACCATATATTTT; abundance: few; v_gene: TRBV7-9; j_gene: TRBJ1-3; d_gene: .; len: 13
CDR3aa: CASIREGAGYNEQFF; CDR3nt: TGTGCCAGCATCCGGGAGGGGGCGGGCTACAATGAGCAGTTCTTC; abundance: .; v_gene: TRBV6-2/TRBV6-3; j_gene: TRBJ2-1; d_gene: .; len: 15
CDR3aa: CASSPGVPGNEQFF; CDR3nt: TGTGCCAGCTCACCAGGTGTTCCAGGAAACGAGCAGTTCTTC; abundance: .; v_gene: TRBV18; j_gene: TRBJ2-1; d_gene: .; len: 14
CDR3aa: CASSELAGVTYEQYF; CDR3nt: TGTGCCAGTAGTGAGCTGGCGGGGGTTACCTACGAGCAGTACTTC; abundance: few; v_gene: TRBV19; j_gene: TRBJ2-7; d_gene: TRBD2; len: 15
CDR3aa: CASSFVQGPQPQHF; CDR3nt: TGTGCCAGCAGCTTCGTACAGGGACCTCAGCCCCAGCATTTT; abundance: .; v_gene: TRBV11-1; j_gene: TRBJ1-5; d_gene: .; len: 14
CDR3aa: CASSRPRNEQFF; CDR3nt: TGTGCCAGCAGCCGTCCGAGAAATGAGCAGTTCTTC; abundance: few; v_gene: TRBV6-6; j_gene: TRBJ2-1; d_gene: .; len: 12
CDR3aa: CSARGGGTGANVLTF; CDR3nt: TGCAGTGCTAGAGGCGGGGGGACCGGGGCCAACGTCCTGACTTTC; abundance: .; v_gene: TRBV20-1; j_gene: TRBJ2-6; d_gene: TRBD2; len: 15
CDR3aa: CSAREDRPLGGYTF; CDR3nt: TGCAGTGCTAGAGAGGACAGACCTCTCGGGGGCTACACCTTC; abundance: .; v_gene: TRBV20-1; j_gene: TRBJ1-2; d_gene: .; len: 14
CDR3aa: CASRQGGLYGYTF; CDR3nt: TGTGCCAGCAGACAAGGGGGGCTCTATGGCTACACCTTC; abundance: .; v_gene: TRBV6-5; j_gene: TRBJ1-2; d_gene: .; len: 13
CDR3aa: CASSSQRGGDEQYF; CDR3nt: TGTGCCAGCAGTTCTCAGCGGGGGGGCGACGAGCAGTACTTC; abundance: .; v_gene: TRBV5-4; j_gene: TRBJ2-7; d_gene: TRBD2; len: 14
CDR3aa: CASSGRGEQYF; CDR3nt: TGTGCCAGCAGCGGGAGAGGCGAGCAGTACTTC; abundance: .; v_gene: TRBV5-5; j_gene: TRBJ2-7; d_gene: .; len: 11
CDR3aa: CASSSGQGEKLFF; CDR3nt: TGTGCCAGCTCGTCCGGACAGGGTGAAAAACTGTTTTTT; abundance: .; v_gene: TRBV18; j_gene: TRBJ1-4; d_gene: TRBD1; len: 13
CDR3aa: CASSYSGTGSETQYF; CDR3nt: TGTGCCAGCAGTTACTCCGGGACAGGTTCAGAGACCCAGTACTTC; abundance: few; v_gene: TRBV6-2/TRBV6-3; j_gene: TRBJ2-5; d_gene: TRBD1; len: 15
CDR3aa: CASGDRQHGYTF; CDR3nt: TGTGCCAGCGGCGACAGGCAACACGGCTACACCTTC; abundance: .; v_gene: TRBV6-5; j_gene: TRBJ1-2; d_gene: .; len: 12
CDR3aa: CSARRGRDTEAFF; CDR3nt: TGCAGTGCTAGAAGGGGCAGGGACACTGAAGCTTTCTTT; abundance: few; v_gene: TRBV20-1; j_gene: TRBJ1-1; d_gene: .; len: 13
CDR3aa: CAWSDQGRVHKKLFF; CDR3nt: TGTGCCTGGTCGGACCAAGGCAGGGTACATAAAAAACTGTTTTTT; abundance: .; v_gene: TRBV30; j_gene: TRBJ1-4; d_gene: .; len: 15
CDR3aa: CSVGLGGGDYTF; CDR3nt: TGCAGCGTTGGATTGGGCGGGGGTGACTACACCTTC; abundance: medium-sized; v_gene: TRBV29-1; j_gene: TRBJ1-2; d_gene: .; len: 12
CDR3aa: CSVEDLGDEQYF; CDR3nt: TGCAGCGTTGAAGATTTGGGGGACGAGCAGTACTTC; abundance: medium-sized; v_gene: TRBV29-1; j_gene: TRBJ2-7; d_gene: .; len: 12
CDR3aa: CASSRGAHQPQHF; CDR3nt: TGTGCCAGTAGTCGGGGGGCCCATCAGCCCCAGCATTTT; abundance: few; v_gene: TRBV19; j_gene: TRBJ1-5; d_gene: .; len: 13
CDR3aa: CSVGIAQYF; CDR3nt: TGCAGCGTGGGGATTGCCCAGTATTTT; abundance: medium-sized; v_gene: TRBV29-1; j_gene: TRBJ2-3; d_gene: .; len: 9
CDR3aa: CASSSAITAYEQYF; CDR3nt: TGTGCCAGCAGTTCAGCAATTACAGCCTACGAGCAGTACTTC; abundance: few; v_gene: TRBV27; j_gene: TRBJ2-7; d_gene: .; len: 14
CDR3aa: CASSLSGGRETQYF; CDR3nt: TGTGCCAGCAGCTTGAGCGGGGGGAGGGAGACCCAGTACTTC; abundance: .; v_gene: TRBV5-4; j_gene: TRBJ2-5; d_gene: TRBD2; len: 14
CDR3aa: CASLTTGKEKLFF; CDR3nt: TGTGCCAGCTTGACTACAGGGAAAGAAAAACTGTTTTTT; abundance: few; v_gene: TRBV12-3/TRBV12-4; j_gene: TRBJ1-4; d_gene: .; len: 13
CDR3aa: CSAQGGGDQPQHF; CDR3nt: TGCAGTGCTCAAGGGGGAGGGGATCAGCCCCAGCATTTT; abundance: .; v_gene: TRBV20-1; j_gene: TRBJ1-5; d_gene: .; len: 13
CDR3aa: CASSLGDTGGNEQFF; CDR3nt: TGTGCCAGCAGTTTAGGGGACACGGGGGGGAATGAGCAGTTCTTC; abundance: .; v_gene: TRBV12-3/TRBV12-4; j_gene: TRBJ2-1; d_gene: TRBD2; len: 15
CDR3aa: CASTRGQTAGGYTF; CDR3nt: TGTGCCAGCACCCGGGGACAGACAGCTGGCGGCTACACCTTC; abundance: .; v_gene: TRBV12-3/TRBV12-4; j_gene: TRBJ1-2; d_gene: TRBD1; len: 14
CDR3aa: CSAPGTVESGYTF; CDR3nt: TGCAGCGCCCCAGGGACAGTAGAGTCTGGCTACACCTTC; abundance: few; v_gene: TRBV29-1; j_gene: TRBJ1-2; d_gene: TRBD1; len: 13
CDR3aa: CSVGQGTYQPQHF; CDR3nt: TGCAGCGTTGGACAGGGGACTTATCAGCCCCAGCATTTT; abundance: medium-sized; v_gene: TRBV29-1; j_gene: TRBJ1-5; d_gene: TRBD1; len: 13
CDR3aa: CASSRGGANNQPQHF; CDR3nt: TGTGCCAGCAGCCGTGGAGGGGCAAATAATCAGCCCCAGCATTTT; abundance: .; v_gene: TRBV7-9; j_gene: TRBJ1-5; d_gene: .; len: 15
CDR3aa: CASSYSPMGSYEQNF; CDR3nt: TGTGCCAGCAGTTACTCCCCCATGGGGTCCTACGAGCAGAACTTC; abundance: .; v_gene: TRBV6-5; j_gene: TRBJ2-7; d_gene: .; len: 15